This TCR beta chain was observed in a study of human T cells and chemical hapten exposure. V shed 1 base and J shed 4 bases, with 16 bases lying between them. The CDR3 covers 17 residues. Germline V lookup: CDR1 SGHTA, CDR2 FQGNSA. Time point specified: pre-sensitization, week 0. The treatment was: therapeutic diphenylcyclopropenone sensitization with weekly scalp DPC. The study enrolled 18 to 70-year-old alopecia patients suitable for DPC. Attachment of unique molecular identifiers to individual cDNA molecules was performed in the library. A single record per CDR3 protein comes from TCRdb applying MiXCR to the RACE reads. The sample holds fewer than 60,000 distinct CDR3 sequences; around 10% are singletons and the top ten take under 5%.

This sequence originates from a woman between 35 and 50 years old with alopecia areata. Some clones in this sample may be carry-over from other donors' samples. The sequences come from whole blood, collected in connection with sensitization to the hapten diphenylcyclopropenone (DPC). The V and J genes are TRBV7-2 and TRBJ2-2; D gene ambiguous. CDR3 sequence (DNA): TGTGCCAGCAGCTTAGGGGGTTTAGGGTTCGGCACCGGGGAGCTGTTTTTT. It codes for CASSLGGLGFGTGELFF.